This T cell receptor beta chain was sequenced for a study of T cells in Graves' hyperthyroidism and ophthalmopathy. Background on the study: The authors collected peripheral blood at initial diagnosis, before any treatment.

Findings and caveats of the study: Stable hyperthyroidism was separated from ophthalmopathy by a model based on 13 V-J features. Among clonotypes expanded in thyroid above 0.001, most were also found in blood.

The TCR beta CDR3 regions underwent amplification using RNA transcripts as the source. The HTBI primer set served for first-round RT-PCR of the TCR CDR3. TCRdb reanalysed the multiplex PCR reads using MiXCR and keeps one entry per CDR3 protein. The sample contains hundreds of thousands of distinct CDR3 sequences, roughly a sixth of which appear only once. Uncontrolled infection, other autoimmune disease, pregnancy or lactation barred patients from enrollment. This CDR3 contains 15 residues. Trimming took off 3 bases at V and 0 bases at J, with 6 bases between the two ends. CDR1 and CDR2 from the germline V gene are MNHEY and SVGAGI. Remarks on this clonotype: Its specificity is unknown.

The chain recombines TRBV6-5 with TRBJ2-6; D unresolved. The clonotype originates from a woman between 18 and 30 years old with Graves' ophthalmopathy. Sequencing was done on a sample of blood. CDR3 sequence (DNA): TGTGCCAGCAGTTATCGAGTCTCTGGGGCCAACGTCCTGACTTTC. Protein sequence: CASSYRVSGANVLTF.